Shown below are 26 T cell receptor beta chains from a single sample sequenced in a study of T-cell memory formation after mild COVID-19. TCRdb re-analysed the 5' RACE reads in MiXCR, keeping a single row per CDR3 protein. This repertoire shows 240,000 or so distinct CDR3 sequences, 9.4% found once; its top ten account for 20% to 25%. Sequencing was performed on PBMCs or a T cell subset sorted from them (not recorded which). These receptors were collected from a man aged 18 to 35 who had mild COVID-19 (a few samples of this study predate the infection). Cell type and time point are not known.

This clonotype was seen at least ten times. The CDR3 region is CASSLRQGATTNEKLFF. The DNA of the CDR3 is TGTGCCAGCAGCTTGAGGCAGGGGGCTACAACTAATGAAAAACTGTTTTTT. This sequence joins TRBV7-3 and TRBJ1-4, with 8 nucleotides matching TRBD1. CDR1 is SGHTA, CDR2 FQGTGA, per germline. With V trimmed by 3 bases and J by 0 bases, 6 bases remained unmatched. The CDR3 covers 17 residues.

This clonotype turned up a few times. This chain connects TRBV7-8 to TRBJ2-5, with D possibly TRBD2 on 7 matching bases. The V gene lost 5 bases and the J gene lost 3 bases, with 19 bases spanning the gap. The CDR3 covers 16 residues. From germline, CDR1 is SGHVS and CDR2 FQNEAQ. The chain's CDR3 is CASSLSLTGGEETQYF. In DNA, the CDR3 is TGTGCCAGCAGCCTAAGTTTGACGGGGGGCGAAGAGACCCAGTACTTC.

The rearrangement links TRBV29-1 to TRBJ1-1; D is uncertain. The CDR3 sequence is 10 residues long. CDR1 is SQVTM and CDR2 is ANQGSEA in the germline V gene. The CDR3, as DNA: TGCGGCTCGGCCGTCACTGAAGCTTTCTTT. It yields the protein CGSAVTEAFF.

Turning to this clonotype: One junction end disagrees with the germline gene, perhaps due to a read error. The genes are TRBV7-2 and TRBJ2-7; TRBD2 is a possible D gene (6 bases). Germline loops: CDR1 SGHTA, CDR2 FQGNSA. The CDR3 sequence is 15 residues long. The CDR3 DNA reads TGTGCCAGCAGCCCGTCGGGCCAGCGAGGGACTCTAGGGGACTTC. It translates to CASSPSGQRGTLGDF. The full variable domain, with the rest looked up from reference TRBV7-2 and TRBJ2-7, is GAGVSQSPSNKVTEKGKDVELRCDPISGHTALYWYRQSLGQGLEFLIYFQGNSAPDKSGLPSDRFSAERTGGSVSTLTIQRTQQEDSAVYLCASSPSGQRGTLGDFGPGTRLTVT.

Only a few counts were recorded for this clonotype. The gene calls are TRBV28 and TRBJ1-6; no clear D. CDR3 length: 16 residues. Germline-derived CDR1 and CDR2 are MDHEN and SYDVKM. V was clipped by 7 bases and J by 12 bases, with 25 bases between them. DNA for the CDR3: TGTGCCAGCAAAAGCTCCCCTCACCTCCAGGTACAACCCCTCCACTTT. This encodes CASKSSPHLQVQPLHF.

This clonotype has ten or more counts. The chain recombines TRBV2 with TRBJ2-7; the D gene could be TRBD1 or TRBD2 (5 bases each). This CDR3 comprises 13 residues. Germline V gene lookup returns CDR1 SNHLY and CDR2 FYNNEI. With 4 bases removed from V and 4 bases from J, the gap between germline ends came to 11 bases. The CDR3 coding sequence is TGTGCCAGCAGTGCGGGGACCGGGTACGAGCAGTACTTC. This sequence encodes CASSAGTGYEQYF.

This chain uses TRBV4-3 with TRBJ2-2, with D possibly being TRBD1 (7 bases). V was trimmed by 0 bases and J by 2 bases, leaving 19 bases between them. This CDR3 is built from 19 residues. CDR1 LGHNA and CDR2 YSLEER come from the germline V gene. The chain's CDR3 is CASSQEIDGTAGNTGELFF. The CDR3 DNA reads TGCGCCAGCAGCCAAGAAATTGATGGGACAGCGGGCAACACCGGGGAGCTGTTTTTT.

V usage is TRBV5-1 and J usage is TRBJ1-2; D ambiguous. The CDR3 sequence is 15 residues long. From germline, CDR1 is SGHRS and CDR2 YFSETQ. V was clipped by 0 bases and J by 0 bases, with 9 bases between them. The CDR3: CASSLDHSANYGYTF. CDR3 sequence (DNA): TGCGCCAGCAGCTTGGACCATTCAGCTAACTATGGCTACACCTTC. The whole variable domain, remainder taken from reference TRBV5-1 and TRBJ1-2, is KAGVTQTPRYLIKTRGQQVTLSCSPISGHRSVSWYQQTPGQGLQFLFEYFSETQRNKGNFPGRFSGRQFSNSRSEMNVSTLELGDSALYLCASSLDHSANYGYTFGSGTRLTVV.

This chain uses TRBV12-3 or TRBV12-4 with TRBJ2-7, with D uncertain. With 4 bases removed from V and 3 bases from J, the gap between germline ends came to 4 bases. CDR3 length equals 11 residues. The CDR3 here is CASSYRYEQYF. Written as DNA, the CDR3 is TGTGCCAGCAGTTACCGCTACGAGCAGTACTTC.

In its sample, this clonotype was seen a few times. This chain joins TRBV20-1 and TRBJ1-2; D possibly corresponds to TRBD1 (5 bases). CDR1 and CDR2 from the germline V gene are DFQATT and SNEGSKA (reference sequence). The CDR3 covers 12 residues. V gave up 2 bases and J gave up 3 bases, with 7 bases separating them. The CDR3 loop is CSARPRDYGYTF. CDR3 coding DNA: TGCAGTGCTAGACCCAGGGACTATGGCTACACCTTC.

The chain employs TRBV3-1 and TRBJ2-3, with D unclear. The CDR3 has 13 residues. Trimming removed 0 bases at V and 4 bases at J, with 5 bases between. Germline V gene data show CDR1 as LGHDT and CDR2 as YNNKEL (reference sequence). The CDR3 region is CASSQEVADTQYF. In nucleotides, the CDR3 is TGTGCCAGCAGCCAAGAGGTAGCAGATACGCAGTATTTT.

This clonotype appeared a few times. The CDR3 is CASSFLGSRSDTQYF. Here the CDR3 DNA reads TGTGCCAGCAGCTTCCTGGGATCGCGATCAGATACGCAGTATTTT. V usage is TRBV7-9 and J usage is TRBJ2-3; unclear D gene. Trimming took 3 bases from V and 4 from J, leaving 14 bases between them. The CDR3 loop spans 15 amino acids. CDR1 and CDR2 from the germline V gene are SEHNR and FQNEAQ (reference sequence). Supplemented by reference TRBV7-9 and TRBJ2-3, the full variable domain reads DTGVSQNPRHKITKRGQNVTFRCDPISEHNRLYWYRQTLGQGPEFLTYFQNEAQLEKSRLLSDRFSAERPKGSFSTLEIQRTEQGDSAMYLCASSFLGSRSDTQYFGPGTRLTVL.

This clonotype was seen more than once but under ten times. The rearrangement links TRBV5-1 to TRBJ2-5; D ambiguous. Trimming took off 3 bases at V and 6 bases at J, with 9 bases between the two ends. The CDR3 consists of 12 residues. Germline V lookup: CDR1 SGHRS, CDR2 YFSETQ. The CDR3 loop reads CASSSNFQTQYF. The CDR3 DNA reads as TGCGCCAGCAGCTCAAACTTCCAGACCCAGTACTTC.

In this sample, this clonotype turned up a few times. The chain joins TRBV7-2 to TRBJ2-3; 8 nucleotides agree with TRBD2. V dropped 4 bases and J dropped 0; count of bases not matched to a gene: 6. The CDR3 covers 16 residues. CDR1 and CDR2 from the germline V gene are SGHTA and FQGNSA. CDR3: CASSSISGVSTDTQYF. The CDR3 DNA reads TGTGCCAGCAGCTCTATTAGCGGGGTTAGCACAGATACGCAGTATTTT.

This clonotype was detected many times. The V and J genes are TRBV5-6 and TRBJ2-1; TRBD2 agrees at 10 bases. The CDR3 covers 15 residues. After removal of 4 bases from V and 5 bases from J, the junction contained 6 bases not matched to a gene. The germline V gene has CDR1 SGHDT and CDR2 YYEEEE. DNA for the CDR3: TGTGCCAGCAGCGAACTAGCGGGGTGGCACAATGAGCAGTTCTTC. Translation gives CASSELAGWHNEQFF.

In this sample, this clonotype turned up a few times. The chain employs TRBV9 and TRBJ1-2; 9 nucleotides align to TRBD1. Losses at the gene ends were 6 bases for V and 4 bases for J; bases not matched to a gene: 16. The germline CDR1 and CDR2 sequences are SGDLS and YYNGEE. The CDR3 spans 17 residues. CDR3 DNA sequence: TGTGCCAGCACCATCGGGACAGGGCCTTTGGCGGGCTATGGCTACACCTTC. Protein product: CASTIGTGPLAGYGYTF.

The chain recombines TRBV9 with TRBJ2-2; D is possibly TRBD2 (6 bases). Trimming left V 3 bases short and J 2 bases short, with 11 bases between. This CDR3 has 15 residues. Looked up from germline, CDR1 is SGDLS and CDR2 is YYNGEE. CDR3 loop: CASSATGTNTGELFF. In nucleotides, the CDR3 is TGTGCCAGCAGCGCAACCGGGACTAACACCGGGGAGCTGTTTTTT.

This clonotype was observed a handful of times. The chain links TRBV2 to TRBJ2-5, with D perhaps TRBD2 (6 bases). V lost 8 bases and J lost 7, with 11 bases in between. This CDR3 contains 11 residues. CDR1 and CDR2 (germline): SNHLY, FYNNEI. The CDR3 region is CASGTLGTQYF. In DNA, the CDR3 is TGTGCCAGCGGGACTTTGGGGACCCAGTACTTC.

This clonotype was detected ten times or more. The chain employs TRBV5-1 and TRBJ2-2, with D maybe TRBD1 (6 bases). The CDR3 has 14 residues. The germline V gene encodes CDR1 SGHRS and CDR2 YFSETQ. Trimming left V 4 bases short and J 5 bases short, with 12 bases between. Here the CDR3 reads CASSPGQPTGELFF. The CDR3, as DNA: TGCGCCAGCAGCCCCGGACAGCCAACCGGGGAGCTGTTTTTT. Filled out from reference TRBV5-1 and TRBJ2-2, the complete variable domain reads KAGVTQTPRYLIKTRGQQVTLSCSPISGHRSVSWYQQTPGQGLQFLFEYFSETQRNKGNFPGRFSGRQFSNSRSEMNVSTLELGDSALYLCASSPGQPTGELFFGEGSRLTVL.

The chain combines TRBV4-2 with TRBJ2-1; D remains unclear. V lost 0 bases to trimming and J lost 8 bases, with 5 bases between them. Looked up from germline, CDR1 is LGHNA and CDR2 is YNFKEQ. The CDR3 runs to 12 residues. CDR3: CASSQEAHEQFF. Here the CDR3 DNA reads TGTGCCAGCAGCCAAGAAGCCCATGAGCAGTTCTTC.

The V gene is TRBV4-2, the J gene TRBJ2-1, with D tentatively TRBD1 or TRBD2 (5 bases each). The CDR3 consists of 17 residues. Germline V gene sequence: CDR1 LGHNA, CDR2 YNFKEQ. Deletions cut 0 bases from V and 1 base from J, with 13 bases between. The CDR3 nucleotides read TGTGCCAGCAGCCAAGAACCACCGTGGGGGTCCTACAATGAGCAGTTCTTC. Protein sequence: CASSQEPPWGSYNEQFF.

This clonotype has more than one count but fewer than ten. The chain has TRBV6-5 and TRBJ2-5, with D uncertain. With 0 bases removed from V and 3 bases from J, the gap between germline ends came to 5 bases. The CDR3 is 13 residues long. In germline, CDR1 is MNHEY, CDR2 SVGAGI. The CDR3 protein is CASSYSEKETQYF. The DNA for the CDR3 is TGTGCCAGCAGTTACTCGGAGAAAGAGACCCAGTACTTC.

The chain combines TRBV20-1 with TRBJ1-6, with D possibly TRBD1 on 5 matching bases. V was pared by 5 bases and J by 0 bases, with 5 bases between. This CDR3 has 13 amino acids. Germline CDR1 and CDR2: DFQATT and SNEGSKA (reference sequence). Here the CDR3 DNA reads TGCAGTGCTCAGGGCTCCTATAATTCACCCCTCCACTTT. Its translation: CSAQGSYNSPLHF.

This clonotype showed up just a few times. The V call is TRBV6-5, the J call TRBJ1-2; 7 bases fit TRBD1. V lost 6 bases to trimming and J lost 7 bases; unmatched junction nucleotides: 11. Germline-derived CDR1 and CDR2 are MNHEY and SVGAGI. CDR3 length: 14 residues. CDR3 DNA: TGTGCCAGCAGCCTCCAGGGGGGGGGCTCTGGCTACACCTTC. Amino acids: CASSLQGGGSGYTF.

In this sample, this clonotype turned up a few times. The chain employs TRBV7-8 and TRBJ2-5; 11 bases are a match to TRBD2. The V gene end was trimmed by 3 bases and the J gene end by 3 bases; junction bases not matched to a gene: 6. This CDR3 comprises 16 residues. CDR1 and CDR2 from the germline V gene are SGHVS and FQNEAQ. CDR3 DNA: TGTGCCAGCAGCTTCATCCGACTAGCGGGGAAAGAGACCCAGTACTTC. Translating gives CASSFIRLAGKETQYF.

This clonotype was counted ten times or more. The chain carries TRBV20-1 and TRBJ2-3; 7 bases line up with TRBD2. CDR3 length: 14 residues. V lost 4 bases, J lost 1 base, and 5 bases stayed unmatched. The germline V gene has CDR1 DFQATT and CDR2 SNEGSKA (reference sequence). CDR3 nucleotides: TGCAGTGCTATTCGCGGGGGAGGCACAGATACGCAGTATTTT. The encoded protein is CSAIRGGGTDTQYF.